Sequencing of this T cell receptor beta chain was carried out in a study of blood T cell repertoires in COVID-19. Study information: The United States, Italy and Spain supplied acute and convalescent COVID-19 samples.

The CDR3 length is 14 residues. With 5 bases removed from V and 2 bases from J, the gap between germline ends came to 13 bases. Germline V gene sequence: CDR1 SQVTM, CDR2 ANQGSEA. Original data processing: Amplification of reference gene primers was used by the study to estimate nucleated cell counts. The protocol was immunoSEQ multiplex PCR, while the TCRdb copy is restricted to in-frame clones and leaves out a portion. The DNA gave D and trimming, while V, J and clone size come from that table. The sample includes about 87,000 clones, roughly 91% of them seen just once. The sequence came from a man between 18 and 35 years old with COVID-19, enrolled during active disease. Material: peripheral blood. V usage is TRBV29-1 and J usage is TRBJ1-5; D is unclear. The CDR3 is CSVFEISGNQPQHF. The CDR3 nucleotides read TGCAGCGTTTTTGAGATTTCGGGCAATCAGCCCCAGCATTTT. Variable domain in full (rest from reference TRBV29-1 and TRBJ1-5): SAVISQKPSRDICQRGTSLTIQCQVDSQVTMMFWYRQQPGQSLTLIATANQGSEATYESGFVIDKFPISRPNLTFSTLTVSNMSPEDSSIYLCSVFEISGNQPQHFGDGTRLSIL.